This record concerns one T cell receptor beta chain sequence. The sample originates from a study of T cell responses to AZD1222 COVID-19 vaccine. The CDR3 has 13 residues. Trimming removed 4 bases from V and 1 base from J; junction bases left unmatched: 0. Germline CDR1 SGHDT, CDR2 YYEEEE. Generated by immunoSEQ multiplex PCR, the TCRdb table keeps only in-frame clones and is missing some. The table shows 100,000 or so clones, with 82% occurring only once. Sequenced here: peripheral blood, sampled on day 0 of AZD1222 vaccination. The clonotype comes from an adult in good health. The chain employs TRBV5-6 and TRBJ1-1; 8 nucleotides line up with TRBD1. CDR3 loop: CASSGQGNTEAFF. The CDR3 DNA follows: TGTGCCAGCAGCGGACAGGGGAACACTGAAGCTTTCTTT.